This TCR beta chain emerged from a study of Ad26.COV2.S vaccination and SARS-CoV-2 variants. Study results and limitations: Non-spike TCR breadth was similar in vaccine and placebo recipients.

Concerning this clone itself: Its specificity is not known.

The method was immunoSEQ multiplex PCR; TCRdb's version includes in-frame clones alone and lacks a portion of them. This table holds some 350,000 clones, about 91% found once. The V and J ends lost 9 bases and 5 bases respectively, with 22 bases between them. CDR1 is KGHDR, CDR2 SFDVKD, per germline. The CDR3 covers 16 residues. This sequence was found in a human donor who had recovered from COVID-19. Sequenced material: peripheral blood, taken after recovery from COVID-19. V and J are TRBV24-1 and TRBJ1-5, with unresolved D. CDR3 in DNA: TGTGCCACCTCTTGCAAATCAAGGAGGAGGGATCAGCCCCAGCATTTT. It yields the protein CATSCKSRRRDQPQHF.